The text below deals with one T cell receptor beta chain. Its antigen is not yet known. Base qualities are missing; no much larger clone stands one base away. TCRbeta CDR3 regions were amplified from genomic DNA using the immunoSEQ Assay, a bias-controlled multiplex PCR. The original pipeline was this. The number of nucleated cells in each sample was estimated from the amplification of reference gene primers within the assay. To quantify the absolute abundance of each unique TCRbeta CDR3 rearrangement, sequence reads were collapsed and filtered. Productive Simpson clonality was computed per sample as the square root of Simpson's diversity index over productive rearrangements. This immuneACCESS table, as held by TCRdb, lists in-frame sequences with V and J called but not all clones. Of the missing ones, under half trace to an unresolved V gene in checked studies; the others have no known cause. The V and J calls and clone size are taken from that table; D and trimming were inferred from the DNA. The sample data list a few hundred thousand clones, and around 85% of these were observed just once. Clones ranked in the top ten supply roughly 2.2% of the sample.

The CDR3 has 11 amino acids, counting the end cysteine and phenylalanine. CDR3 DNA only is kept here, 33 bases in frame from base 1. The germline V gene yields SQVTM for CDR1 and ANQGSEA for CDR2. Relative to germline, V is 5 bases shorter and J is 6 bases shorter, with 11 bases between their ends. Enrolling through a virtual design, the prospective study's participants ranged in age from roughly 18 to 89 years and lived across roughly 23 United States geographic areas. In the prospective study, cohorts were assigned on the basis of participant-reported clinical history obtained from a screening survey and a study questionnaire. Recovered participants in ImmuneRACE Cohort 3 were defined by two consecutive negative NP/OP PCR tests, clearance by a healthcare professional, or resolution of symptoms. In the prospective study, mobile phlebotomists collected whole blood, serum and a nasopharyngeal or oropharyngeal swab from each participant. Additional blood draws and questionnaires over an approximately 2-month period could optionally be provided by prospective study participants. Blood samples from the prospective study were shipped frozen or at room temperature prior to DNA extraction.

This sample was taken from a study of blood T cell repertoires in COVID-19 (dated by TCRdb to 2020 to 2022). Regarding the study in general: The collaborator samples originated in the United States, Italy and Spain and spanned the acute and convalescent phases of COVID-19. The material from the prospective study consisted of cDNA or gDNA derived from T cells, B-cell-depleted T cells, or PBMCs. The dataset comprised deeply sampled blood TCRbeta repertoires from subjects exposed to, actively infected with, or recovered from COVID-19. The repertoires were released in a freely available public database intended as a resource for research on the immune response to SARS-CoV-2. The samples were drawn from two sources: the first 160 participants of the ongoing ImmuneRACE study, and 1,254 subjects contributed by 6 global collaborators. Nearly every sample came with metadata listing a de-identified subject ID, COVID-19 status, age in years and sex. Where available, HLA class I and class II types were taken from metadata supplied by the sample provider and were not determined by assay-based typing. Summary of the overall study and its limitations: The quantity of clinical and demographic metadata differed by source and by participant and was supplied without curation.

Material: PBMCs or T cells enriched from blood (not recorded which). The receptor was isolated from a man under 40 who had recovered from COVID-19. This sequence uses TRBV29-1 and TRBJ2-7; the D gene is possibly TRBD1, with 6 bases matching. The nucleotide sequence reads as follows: TGCAGCGTTTCGACAGGTCGCGAGCAGTACTTC. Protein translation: CSVSTGREQYF.